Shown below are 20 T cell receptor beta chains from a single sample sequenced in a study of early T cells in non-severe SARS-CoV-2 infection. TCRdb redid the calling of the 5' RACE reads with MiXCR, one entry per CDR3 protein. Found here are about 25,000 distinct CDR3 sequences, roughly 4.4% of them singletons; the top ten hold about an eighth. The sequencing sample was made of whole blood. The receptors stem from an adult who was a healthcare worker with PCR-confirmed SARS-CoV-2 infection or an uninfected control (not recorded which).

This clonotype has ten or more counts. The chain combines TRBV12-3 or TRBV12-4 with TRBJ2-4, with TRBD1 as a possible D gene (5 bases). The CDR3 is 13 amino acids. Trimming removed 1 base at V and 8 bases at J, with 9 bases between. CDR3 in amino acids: CASSLGVGDIQYF. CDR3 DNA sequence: TGTGCCAGCAGTTTAGGGGTAGGGGACATTCAGTACTTC.

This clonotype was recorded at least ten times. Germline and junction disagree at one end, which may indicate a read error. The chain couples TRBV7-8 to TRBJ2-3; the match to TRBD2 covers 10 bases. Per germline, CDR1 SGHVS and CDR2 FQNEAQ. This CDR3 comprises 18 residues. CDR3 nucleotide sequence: TGTGCCAGCAGCCTCAGGGGATTGGGTCTAGCGGGAGACCCCCTTGCCGTTTTT. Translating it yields CASSLRGLGLAGDPLAVF. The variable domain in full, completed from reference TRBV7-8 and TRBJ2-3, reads GAGVSQSPRYKVAKRGQDVALRCDPISGHVSLFWYQQALGQGPEFLTYFQNEAQLDKSGLPSDRFFAERPEGSVSTLKIQRTQQEDSAVYLCASSLRGLGLAGDPLAVFGPGTRLTVL.

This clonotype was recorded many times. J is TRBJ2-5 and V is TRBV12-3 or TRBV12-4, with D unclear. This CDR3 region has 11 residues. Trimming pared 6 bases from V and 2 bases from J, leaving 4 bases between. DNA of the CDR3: TGTGCCAGCAGCCGACAAGAGACCCAGTACTTC. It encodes CASSRQETQYF.

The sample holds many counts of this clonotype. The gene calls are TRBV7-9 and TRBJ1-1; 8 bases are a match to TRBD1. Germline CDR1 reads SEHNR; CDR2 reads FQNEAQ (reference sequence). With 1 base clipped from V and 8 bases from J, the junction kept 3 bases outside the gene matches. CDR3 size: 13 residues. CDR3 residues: CASSLDDRGEAFF. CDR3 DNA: TGTGCCAGCAGCTTAGATGACAGGGGAGAAGCTTTCTTT.

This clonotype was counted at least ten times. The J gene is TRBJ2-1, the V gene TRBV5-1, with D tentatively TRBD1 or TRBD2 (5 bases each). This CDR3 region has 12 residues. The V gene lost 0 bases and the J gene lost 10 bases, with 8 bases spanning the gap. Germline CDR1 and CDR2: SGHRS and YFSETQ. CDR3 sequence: CASSLAEGEQFF. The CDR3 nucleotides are TGCGCCAGCAGCTTGGCCGAGGGGGAGCAGTTCTTC. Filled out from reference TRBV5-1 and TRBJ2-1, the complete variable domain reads KAGVTQTPRYLIKTRGQQVTLSCSPISGHRSVSWYQQTPGQGLQFLFEYFSETQRNKGNFPGRFSGRQFSNSRSEMNVSTLELGDSALYLCASSLAEGEQFFGPGTRLTVL.

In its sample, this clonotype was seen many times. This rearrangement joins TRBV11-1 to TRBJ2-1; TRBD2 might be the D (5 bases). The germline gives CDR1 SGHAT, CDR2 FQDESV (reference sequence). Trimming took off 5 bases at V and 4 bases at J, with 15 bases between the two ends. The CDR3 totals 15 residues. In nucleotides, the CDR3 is TGTGCCAGCAGCCCCCGGGCCCCGGGGTACAATGAGCAGTTCTTC. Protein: CASSPRAPGYNEQFF. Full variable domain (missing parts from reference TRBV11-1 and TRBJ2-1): EAEVAQSPRYKITEKSQAVAFWCDPISGHATLYWYRQILGQGPELLVQFQDESVVDDSQLPKDRFSAERLKGVDSTLKIQPAELGDSAMYLCASSPRAPGYNEQFFGPGTRLTVL.

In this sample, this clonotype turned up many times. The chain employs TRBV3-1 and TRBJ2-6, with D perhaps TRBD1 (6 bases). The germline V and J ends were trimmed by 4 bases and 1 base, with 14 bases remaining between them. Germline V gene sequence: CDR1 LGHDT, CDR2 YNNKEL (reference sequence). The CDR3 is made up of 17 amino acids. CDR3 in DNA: TGTGCCAGCAGCCCCCCACAGGGTCAATCTGGGGCCAACGTCCTGACTTTC. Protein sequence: CASSPPQGQSGANVLTF.

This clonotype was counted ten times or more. The CDR3, as DNA: TGCAGCGTTGAAGGGCAGATGAACACCGGGGAGCTGTTTTTT. Amino acid sequence: CSVEGQMNTGELFF. The V gene is TRBV29-1, the J gene TRBJ2-2; D uncertain. The germline V gene has CDR1 SQVTM and CDR2 ANQGSEA. The CDR3 sequence is 14 residues long. The ends were cut back, 1 base at V and 1 base at J, with 7 bases in the middle.

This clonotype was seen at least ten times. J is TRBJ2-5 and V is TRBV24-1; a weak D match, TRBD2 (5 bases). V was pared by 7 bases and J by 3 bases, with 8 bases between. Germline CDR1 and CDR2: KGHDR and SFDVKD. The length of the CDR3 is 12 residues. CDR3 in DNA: TGTGCCACCAGAGGACTGGAAGAGACCCAGTACTTC. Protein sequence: CATRGLEETQYF.

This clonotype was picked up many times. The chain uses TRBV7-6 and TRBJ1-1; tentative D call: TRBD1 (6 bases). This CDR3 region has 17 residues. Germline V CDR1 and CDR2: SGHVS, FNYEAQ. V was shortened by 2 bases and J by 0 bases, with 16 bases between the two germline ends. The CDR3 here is CASSLRPTGSMNTEAFF. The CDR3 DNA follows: TGTGCCAGCAGCTTAAGGCCGACAGGAAGCATGAACACTGAAGCTTTCTTT.

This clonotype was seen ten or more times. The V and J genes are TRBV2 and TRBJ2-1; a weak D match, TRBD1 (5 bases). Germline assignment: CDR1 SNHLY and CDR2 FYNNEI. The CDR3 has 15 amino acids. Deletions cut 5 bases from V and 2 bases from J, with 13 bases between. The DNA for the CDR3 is TGTGCCAGCAGTACCAGGACACTAACCTACAATGAGCAGTTCTTC. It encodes CASSTRTLTYNEQFF.

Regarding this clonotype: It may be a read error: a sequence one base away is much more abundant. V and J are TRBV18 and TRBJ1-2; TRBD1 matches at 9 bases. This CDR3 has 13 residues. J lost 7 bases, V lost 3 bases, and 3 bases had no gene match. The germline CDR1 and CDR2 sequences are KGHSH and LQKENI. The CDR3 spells CASSPETGGGYTF. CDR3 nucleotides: TGTGCCAGCTCACCCGAGACAGGGGGTGGCTACACCTTC.

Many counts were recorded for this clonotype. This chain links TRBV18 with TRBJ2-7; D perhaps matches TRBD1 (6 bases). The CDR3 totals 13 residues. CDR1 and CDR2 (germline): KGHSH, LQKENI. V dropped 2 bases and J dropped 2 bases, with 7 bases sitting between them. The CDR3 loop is CASSPGQTYEQYF. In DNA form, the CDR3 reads TGTGCCAGCTCACCAGGACAGACCTACGAGCAGTACTTC. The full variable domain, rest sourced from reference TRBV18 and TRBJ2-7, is NAGVMQNPRHLVRRRGQEARLRCSPMKGHSHVYWYRQLPEEGLKFMVYLQKENIIDESGMPKERFSAEFPKEGPSILRIQQVVRGDSAAYFCASSPGQTYEQYFGPGTRLTVT.

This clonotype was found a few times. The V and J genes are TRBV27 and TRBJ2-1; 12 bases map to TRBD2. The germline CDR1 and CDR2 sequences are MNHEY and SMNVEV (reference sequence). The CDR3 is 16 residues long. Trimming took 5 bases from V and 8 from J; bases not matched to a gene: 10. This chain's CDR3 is CASSLLAGGPGDEQFF. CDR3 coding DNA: TGTGCCAGCAGTCTCCTAGCGGGAGGGCCGGGGGATGAGCAGTTCTTC.

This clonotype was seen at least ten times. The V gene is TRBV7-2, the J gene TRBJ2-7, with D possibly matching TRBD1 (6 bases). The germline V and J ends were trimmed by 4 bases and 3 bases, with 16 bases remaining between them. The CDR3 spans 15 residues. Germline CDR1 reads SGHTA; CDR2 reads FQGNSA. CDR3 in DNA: TGTGCCAGCAGCTCGAAGAATCTACAGGGCTACGAGCAGTACTTC. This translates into CASSSKNLQGYEQYF.

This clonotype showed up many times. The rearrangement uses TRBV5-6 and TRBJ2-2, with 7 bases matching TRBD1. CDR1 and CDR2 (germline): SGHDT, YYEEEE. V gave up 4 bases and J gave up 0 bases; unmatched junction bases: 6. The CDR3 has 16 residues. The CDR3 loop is CASSPRGPANTGELFF. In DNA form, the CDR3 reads TGTGCCAGCAGCCCGAGGGGGCCCGCGAACACCGGGGAGCTGTTTTTT.

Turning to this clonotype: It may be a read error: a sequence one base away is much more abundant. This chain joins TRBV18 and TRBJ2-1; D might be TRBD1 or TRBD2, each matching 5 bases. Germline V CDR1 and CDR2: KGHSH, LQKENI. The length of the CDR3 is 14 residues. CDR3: CASSPRGTDNEQSF. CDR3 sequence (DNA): TGTGCCAGCTCACCACGAGGGACGGACAATGAGCAGTCCTTC.

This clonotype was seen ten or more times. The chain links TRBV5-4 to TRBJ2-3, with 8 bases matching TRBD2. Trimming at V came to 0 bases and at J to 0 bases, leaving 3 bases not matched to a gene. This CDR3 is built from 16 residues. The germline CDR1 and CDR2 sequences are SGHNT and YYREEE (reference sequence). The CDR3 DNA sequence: TGTGCCAGCAGCTTGGCTAGCGGGTATAGCACAGATACGCAGTATTTT. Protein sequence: CASSLASGYSTDTQYF.

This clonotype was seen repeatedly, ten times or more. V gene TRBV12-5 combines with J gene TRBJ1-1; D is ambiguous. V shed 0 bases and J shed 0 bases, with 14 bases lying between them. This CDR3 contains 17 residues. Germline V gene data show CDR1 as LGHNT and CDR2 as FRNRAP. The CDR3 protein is CASGLVILTKMNTEAFF. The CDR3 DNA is TGTGCTAGTGGTTTGGTTATATTGACCAAAATGAACACTGAAGCTTTCTTT. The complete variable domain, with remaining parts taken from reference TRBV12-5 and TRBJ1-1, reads DARVTQTPRHKVTEMGQEVTMRCQPILGHNTVFWYRQTMMQGLELLAYFRNRAPLDDSGMPKDRFSAEMPDATLATLKIQPSEPRDSAVYFCASGLVILTKMNTEAFFGQGTRLTVV.

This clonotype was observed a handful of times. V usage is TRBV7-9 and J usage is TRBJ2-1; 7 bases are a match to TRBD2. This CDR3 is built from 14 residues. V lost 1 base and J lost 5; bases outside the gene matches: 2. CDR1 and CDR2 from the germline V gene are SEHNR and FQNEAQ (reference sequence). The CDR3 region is CASSLERGNNEQFF. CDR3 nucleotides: TGTGCCAGCAGCTTAGAGCGGGGTAACAATGAGCAGTTCTTC.